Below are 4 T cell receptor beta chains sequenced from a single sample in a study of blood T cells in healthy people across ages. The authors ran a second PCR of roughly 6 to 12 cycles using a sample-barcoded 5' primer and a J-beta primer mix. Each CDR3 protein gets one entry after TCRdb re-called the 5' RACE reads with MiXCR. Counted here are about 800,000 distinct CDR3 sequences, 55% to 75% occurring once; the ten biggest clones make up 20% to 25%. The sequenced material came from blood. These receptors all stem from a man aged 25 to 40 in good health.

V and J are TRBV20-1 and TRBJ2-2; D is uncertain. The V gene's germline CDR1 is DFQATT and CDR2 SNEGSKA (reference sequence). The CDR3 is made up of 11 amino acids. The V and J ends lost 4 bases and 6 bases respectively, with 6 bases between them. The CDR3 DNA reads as TGCAGTGCTATTAATGCCGGGGAGCTGTTTTTT. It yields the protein CSAINAGELFF.

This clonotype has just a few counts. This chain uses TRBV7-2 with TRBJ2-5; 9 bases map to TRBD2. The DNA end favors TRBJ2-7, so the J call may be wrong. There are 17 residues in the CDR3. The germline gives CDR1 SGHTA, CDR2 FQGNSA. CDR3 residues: CASSLAPMAGGPDEQYF. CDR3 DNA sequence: TGTGCCAGCAGCTTAGCGCCCATGGCGGGAGGGCCGGACGAGCAGTACTTC.

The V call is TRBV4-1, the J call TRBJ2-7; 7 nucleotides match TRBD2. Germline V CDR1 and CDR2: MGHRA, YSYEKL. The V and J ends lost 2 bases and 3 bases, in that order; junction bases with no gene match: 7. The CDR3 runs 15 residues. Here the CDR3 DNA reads TGCGCCAGCAGCCAAACCGGACTAGGGATCTACGAGCAGTACTTC. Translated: CASSQTGLGIYEQYF.

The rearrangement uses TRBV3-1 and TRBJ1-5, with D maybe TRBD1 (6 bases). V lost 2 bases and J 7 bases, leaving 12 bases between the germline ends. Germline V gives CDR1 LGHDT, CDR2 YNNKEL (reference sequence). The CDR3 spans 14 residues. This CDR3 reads CASSQTGWSQPQHF. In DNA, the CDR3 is TGTGCCAGCAGCCAAACAGGGTGGAGCCAGCCCCAGCATTTT.